A selection of T cell receptor beta chains follows, all from one sample in a study of blood T cell repertoires in COVID-19. TCRdb keeps only in-frame clones here, not all; method: immunoSEQ multiplex PCR. This sample has under 65,000 clones, with roughly 79% found just once. Sequencing was done on a sample of peripheral blood. Source of these receptors: a woman aged 55-69 years with acute or convalescent COVID-19. Each CDR3 is given with its conserved first and last residue.

j_call v_call cdr3_aa
TRBJ1-6 TRBV7-2 CASSFGQGGFPLHF
TRBJ2-2 TRBV5-1 CASRVSFGTSKDTGELFF
TRBJ1-4 TRBV5-4 CASSARTGAKEKLFF
TRBJ1-5 TRBV7-8 CASSLQGNQPQHF
TRBJ2-2 TRBV11-2 CASSPQEAGELFF
TRBJ1-3 TRBV9 CASSGGWDFSGNTIYF
TRBJ1-2 TRBV30 CAWSVRWTGGYTF
TRBJ1-1 TRBV11-2 CANGGDMNTEAFF
TRBJ2-7 TRBV6-5 CASKPYSSSPYEQYF
TRBJ2-7 TRBV27 CASRRTGSSYEQYF
TRBJ2-7 TRBV27 CASSPTGTGTEQYF
TRBJ1-2 TRBV27 CASSFLDRGVGGYTF
TRBJ2-7 TRBV5-1 CASSLGGTGYEQYF
TRBJ2-2 TRBV7-2 CASSLYQNTGELFF
TRBJ2-1 TRBV7-9 CASSFDSHTQFF
TRBJ2-4 TRBV18 CASSPGIWDRGKNIQYF
TRBJ2-5 TRBV5-4 CACTRGQKETQYF